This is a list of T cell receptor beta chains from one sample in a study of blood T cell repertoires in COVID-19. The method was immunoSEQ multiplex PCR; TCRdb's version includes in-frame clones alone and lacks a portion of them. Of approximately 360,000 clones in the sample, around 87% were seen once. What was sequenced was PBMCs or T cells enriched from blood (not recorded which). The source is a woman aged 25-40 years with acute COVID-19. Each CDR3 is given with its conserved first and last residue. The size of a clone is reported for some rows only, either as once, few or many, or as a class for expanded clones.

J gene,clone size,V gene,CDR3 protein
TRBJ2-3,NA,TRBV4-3,CVSSQDVEGGQGFTDTQYF
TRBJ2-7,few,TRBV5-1,CASRDLLAGVNEQYF
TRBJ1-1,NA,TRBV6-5,CASSYSAEINTEAFF
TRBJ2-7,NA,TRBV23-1,CASSQRRGGVIAYEQYF
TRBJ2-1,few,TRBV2,CASKVRPDGYNEQFF
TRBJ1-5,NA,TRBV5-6,CASSQGQGRNQPQHF
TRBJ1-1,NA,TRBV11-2,CASSRTRPGHLMNTEAFF
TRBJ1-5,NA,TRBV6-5,CASIPGQGFRPQHF
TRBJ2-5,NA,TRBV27,CASSRNYRGRGETQYF
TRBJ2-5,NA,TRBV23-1,CASSQSAVWTDLQETQYF
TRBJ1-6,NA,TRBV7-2,CASSLNGQGYSPLHF
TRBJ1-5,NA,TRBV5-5,CASSFGRTGSQPQHF
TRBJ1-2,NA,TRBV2,CASSASQGVPNYGYTF
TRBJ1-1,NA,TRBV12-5,CASGLGGDRDTEAFF
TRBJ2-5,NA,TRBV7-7,CASSRYRASQETQYF
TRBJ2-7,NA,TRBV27,CASSLREGRMYEQYF
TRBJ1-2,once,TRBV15,CATSRDRQSYGYTF
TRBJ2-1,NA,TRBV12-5,CASGLLNPQGSHNEQFF
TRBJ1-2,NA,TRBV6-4,CASSDTTGYINYGYTF
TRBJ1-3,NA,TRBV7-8,CASSLSLYSSGNTIYF
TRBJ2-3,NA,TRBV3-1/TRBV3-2,CASSPRTSGGDTDTQYF
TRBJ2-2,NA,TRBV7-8,CASSHRQGTDTGELFF
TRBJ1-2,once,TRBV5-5,CASSLIGVDGYTF
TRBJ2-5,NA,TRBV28,CASSLRAPGETQYF
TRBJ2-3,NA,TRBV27,CASSFLVGGTRPRTDTQYF
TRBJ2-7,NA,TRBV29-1,CSVAPAGGYEQYF
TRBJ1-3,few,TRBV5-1,CASSAGGGNTIYF
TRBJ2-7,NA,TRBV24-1,CATQGDRVNEQYF
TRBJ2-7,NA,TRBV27,CASSLVADRDEEQYF
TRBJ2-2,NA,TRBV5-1,CASSSSTSGGADGELFF
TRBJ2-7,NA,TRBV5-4,CASSPGQGNYEQYF
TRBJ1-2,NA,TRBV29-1,CSVEKGALDGYTF
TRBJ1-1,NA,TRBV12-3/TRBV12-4,CASSFAGRTEAFF
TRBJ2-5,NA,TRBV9,CASSVTGVKETQYF
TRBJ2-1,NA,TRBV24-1,CATSARDSRGNEQFF
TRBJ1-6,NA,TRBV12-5,CASPRQRRYYSPLHF
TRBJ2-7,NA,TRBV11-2,CASSTGLAGYEQYF
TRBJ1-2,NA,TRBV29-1,CSVDRNYGYTF
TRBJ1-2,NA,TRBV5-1,CASRPQAGSNYGYTF
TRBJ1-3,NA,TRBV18,CASSPEGGSSGNTIYF
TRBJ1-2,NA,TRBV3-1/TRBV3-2,CASSQEQGQGAFNNYGYTF
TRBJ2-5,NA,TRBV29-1,CSVERGVETQYF
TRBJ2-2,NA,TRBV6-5,CASSSYLGGELFF
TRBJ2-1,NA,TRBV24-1,CATRGGEQFF
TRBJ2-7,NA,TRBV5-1,CASSLYERGAYEQYF
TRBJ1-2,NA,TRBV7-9,CASRLGQGEGYTF
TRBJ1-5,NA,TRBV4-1,CASSQGQGGNQPQHF
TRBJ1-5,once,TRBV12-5,CASGLVNSRGDNQPQHF
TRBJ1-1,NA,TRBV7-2,CASSFQRGTTEAFF
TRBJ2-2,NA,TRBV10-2,CASSGLSIAGELFF
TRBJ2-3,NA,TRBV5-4,CASSLIGADTQYF